One and the same sample provided the 11 T cell receptor beta chains below, sequenced in a study of blood T cell repertoires in COVID-19 (TCRdb year 2020). Libraries were built with the immunoSEQ multiplex PCR assay. TCRdb carries this immuneACCESS record with in-frame sequences only. Its versions omit some clonotypes, under half of them owing to an unresolved V gene in the studies checked, with the rest unexplained. Recorded for this sample are a few hundred thousand clones; 80% to 90% of them occurred a single time. Of the sample, around 2.5% is held by the ten largest clones. The sequenced material came from peripheral blood. The receptors come from a man aged 35 to 55 who had recovered from COVID-19.

This clone was seen a few times. The chain has TRBV10-3 and TRBJ2-1; TRBD2 aligns across 15 bases. Germline assignment: CDR1 ENHRY and CDR2 SYGVKD. V lost 3 bases, J lost 5 bases, and 8 bases stayed unmatched. The CDR3 consists of 18 residues. CDR3 nucleotide sequence: TGTGCCATCAGTGATAGTCTTGGACTAGCGGGAGGGAACAATGAGCAGTTCTTC. It codes for CAISDSLGLAGGNNEQFF.

This clone occurred a few times. The chain links TRBV11-2 to TRBJ2-7, with D tentatively TRBD1 (6 bases). Germline values: CDR1 SGHAT, CDR2 FQNNGV. Trimming pared 5 bases from V and 5 bases from J, leaving 19 bases between. This CDR3 is 15 amino acids long. CDR3 DNA: TGTGCCAGCAGCACCAGACAGGCCACTCGAGACGAGCAGTACTTC. This encodes CASSTRQATRDEQYF.

The chain recombines TRBV4-1 with TRBJ2-3; 12 positions match TRBD2. The CDR3 totals 15 residues. Germline CDR1 is MGHRA and CDR2 is YSYEKL. After removal of 1 base from V and 4 bases from J, the junction contained 0 bases not matched to a gene. CDR3 protein: CASSQGLAGADTQYF. CDR3 in DNA: TGCGCCAGCAGCCAAGGACTAGCGGGAGCAGATACGCAGTATTTT.

This chain joins TRBV19 and TRBJ1-2, with 10 bases lining up with TRBD1. CDR1 is LNHDA, CDR2 SQIVND, per germline (reference sequence). V shed 5 bases and J 5 bases; nucleotides not matched to a gene: 8. The CDR3 covers 15 residues. The DNA for the CDR3 is TGTGCCAGTAGTGCCTCGGACAGGGGGACGTATGGCTACACCTTC. Translation gives CASSASDRGTYGYTF. The whole variable domain, remainder taken from reference TRBV19 and TRBJ1-2, is DGGITQSPKYLFRKEGQNVTLSCEQNLNHDAMYWYRQDPGQGLRLIYYSQIVNDFQKGDIAEGYSVSREKKESFPLTVTSAQKNPTAFYLCASSASDRGTYGYTFGSGTRLTVV.

This chain joins TRBV18 and TRBJ1-2, with a possible D match to TRBD1 (6 bases). The germline gives CDR1 KGHSH, CDR2 LQKENI. Trimming took off 3 bases at V and 4 bases at J, with 24 bases between the two ends. CDR3 length: 18 amino acids. CDR3 residues: CASSPTQTGPRTLYGYTF. Here the CDR3 DNA reads TGTGCCAGCTCACCCACCCAAACAGGGCCCAGGACTCTCTATGGCTACACCTTC.

The gene calls are TRBV25-1 and TRBJ2-5; TRBD1 agrees at 8 bases. The V gene end was trimmed by 1 base and the J gene end by 5 bases; junction bases not matched to a gene: 6. In germline, CDR1 is MGHDK, CDR2 SYGVNS. The CDR3 contains 15 residues. CDR3: CASSEWQGAQETQYF. The CDR3 DNA sequence: TGTGCCAGCAGTGAATGGCAGGGGGCCCAGGAGACCCAGTACTTC. The whole variable domain, filled in from reference TRBV25-1 and TRBJ2-5, reads EADIYQTPRYLVIGTGKKITLECSQTMGHDKMYWYQQDPGMELHLIHYSYGVNSTEKGDLSSESTVSRIRTEHFPLTLESARPSHTSQYLCASSEWQGAQETQYFGPGTRLLVL.

This clone was recorded a few times. This chain links TRBV30 with TRBJ2-1, with D possibly matching TRBD1 (6 bases). The CDR3 has 15 residues. Germline V gives CDR1 GTSNPN, CDR2 SVGIG (reference sequence). The ends were cut back, 3 bases at V and 2 bases at J, with 14 bases in the middle. The CDR3 is CAWSTGSPTYNEQFF. CDR3 sequence (DNA): TGTGCCTGGAGCACAGGGTCTCCCACCTACAATGAGCAGTTCTTC.

The chain combines TRBV29-1 with TRBJ2-2; weak D call: TRBD2 (5 bases). The V and J ends lost 2 bases and 1 base respectively, with 11 bases between them. Germline assignment: CDR1 SQVTM and CDR2 ANQGSEA. The CDR3 is 15 residues long. The DNA for the CDR3 is TGCAGCGTTGAAAAGGCCGGGGTGAACACCGGGGAGCTGTTTTTT. Translating gives CSVEKAGVNTGELFF.

CDR3 protein: CASSLLRSGNEKLFF. CDR3 nucleotides: TGTGCCAGCAGCTTACTGCGCAGCGGAAATGAAAAACTGTTTTTT. The chain is built from TRBV7-9 and TRBJ1-4, with D unresolved. Germline-derived CDR1 and CDR2 are SEHNR and FQNEAQ (reference sequence). The V and J ends lost 2 bases and 5 bases respectively, with 12 bases between them. The CDR3 is made up of 15 amino acids.

This chain connects TRBV4-3 to TRBJ2-6; D possibly corresponds to TRBD2 (5 bases). The CDR3 runs to 15 residues. Germline assignment: CDR1 LGHNA and CDR2 YSLEER. V was shortened by 8 bases and J by 0 bases, with 11 bases between the two germline ends. For the CDR3, the DNA is TGCGCCAGCCGACGTACTAGCTCTGGGGCCAACGTCCTGACTTTC. Its translation: CASRRTSSGANVLTF.

A single count supports this clone. The rearrangement joins TRBV5-5 to TRBJ2-3; 10 bases line up with TRBD1. V lost 0 bases and J lost 0; bases outside the gene matches: 4. Germline CDR1 is SGHKS and CDR2 is YYEKEE (reference sequence). This CDR3 has 17 residues. CDR3 sequence (DNA): TGTGCCAGCAGCTTGGGGGACAGGGGTGCTAGCACAGATACGCAGTATTTT. Translated, it gives CASSLGDRGASTDTQYF.